These 9 T cell receptor beta chains were sequenced from one sample in a study of OX40 agonist ivuxolimab in advanced cancers. Profiled with immunoSEQ multiplex PCR; TCRdb holds only in-frame clones, not every one. The sample shows 81,000 or so clones, approximately 94% of them seen only once. This specimen consisted of CD4+ or CD8+ T cells sorted from blood, obtained in a trial of the OX40 agonist ivuxolimab. The receptors were gathered from an adult with an advanced solid tumor such as melanoma, head and neck, liver or kidney cancer.

The chain couples TRBV5-1 to TRBJ1-1; no clear D gene. Germline V gene sequence: CDR1 SGHRS, CDR2 YFSETQ. V was pared by 2 bases and J by 10 bases, with 9 bases between. This CDR3 spans 11 amino acids. In nucleotides, the CDR3 is TGCGCCAGCAGCTTTGGCCTAGGAGCTTTCTTT. Translation: CASSFGLGAFF.

The gene calls are TRBV6-5 and TRBJ2-7; D gene ambiguous. The CDR3 has 14 residues. Germline V gives CDR1 MNHEY, CDR2 SVGAGI. V lost 0 bases and J 1 base, leaving 7 bases between the germline ends. DNA of the CDR3: TGTGCCAGCAGTTACTCACCGGATTCCTACGAGCAGTACTTC. Translated: CASSYSPDSYEQYF.

The V call is TRBV4-1, the J call TRBJ2-5; D might be TRBD2 (6 bases). Trimming took off 3 bases at V and 6 bases at J, with 17 bases between the two ends. CDR1 and CDR2 from the germline V gene are MGHRA and YSYEKL. This CDR3 has 15 residues. The CDR3 region is CASSQGLARLQTQYF. The DNA for the CDR3 is TGCGCCAGCAGCCAGGGGCTAGCGAGGCTGCAGACCCAGTACTTC.

This chain joins TRBV29-1 and TRBJ2-1; a possible D gene is TRBD1 (6 bases). This CDR3 has 11 amino acids. The V gene lost 8 bases and the J gene lost 7 bases, with 12 bases spanning the gap. The germline CDR1 and CDR2 sequences are SQVTM and ANQGSEA. The CDR3 sequence is CSILRGNEQFF. Written as DNA, the CDR3 is TGCAGCATCCTCAGGGGTAATGAGCAGTTCTTC.

The chain has TRBV11-2 and TRBJ2-7; D may be TRBD2 (7 bases). The CDR3 runs to 15 residues. V was shortened by 1 base and J by 2 bases, with 12 bases between the two germline ends. In germline, CDR1 is SGHAT, CDR2 FQNNGV. In nucleotides, the CDR3 is TGTGCCAGCAGCTTAGTGGGGGGGCCCACCTACGAGCAGTACTTC. Protein product: CASSLVGGPTYEQYF. The full variable domain, rest sourced from reference TRBV11-2 and TRBJ2-7, is EAGVAQSPRYKIIEKRQSVAFWCNPISGHATLYWYQQILGQGPKLLIQFQNNGVVDDSQLPKDRFSAERLKGVDSTLKIQPAKLEDSAVYLCASSLVGGPTYEQYFGPGTRLTVT.

The chain couples TRBV27 to TRBJ1-1, with D possibly being TRBD1 (5 bases). The CDR3 loop spans 13 amino acids. Germline CDR1 and CDR2: MNHEY and SMNVEV (reference sequence). Trimming shortened V by 4 bases and J by 3 bases, and 9 bases separated the two germline ends. The CDR3 DNA follows: TGTGCCAGCAGTTCTGGGGCTCACACTGAAGCTTTCTTT. Protein sequence: CASSSGAHTEAFF.

V and J are TRBV23-1 and TRBJ2-1, with TRBD1 identical over 7 bases. TRBV23-1 is recorded as an ORF, its role being uncertain. The CDR3 runs 17 residues. Trimming cost V 0 bases and J 7 bases; bases outside gene matches: 12. The CDR3 bases are TGCGCCAGCAGTCAATCCACTACAGGGGCTAGTGGGAATGAGCAGTTCTTC. Translation: CASSQSTTGASGNEQFF.

Only one count was recorded for this clone. The CDR3 loop reads CASSWNDNEQFF. In DNA form, the CDR3 reads TGTGCCAGCAGCTGGAACGACAATGAGCAGTTCTTC. The chain is built from TRBV5-5 and TRBJ2-1; D is undetermined. Looked up from germline, CDR1 is SGHKS and CDR2 is YYEKEE (reference sequence). The V end was cut by 3 bases, the J end by 5 bases, with 6 bases between. The CDR3 spans 12 residues.

The rearrangement uses TRBV2 and TRBJ1-1; D gene uncertain. The CDR3 is made up of 13 amino acids. Trimming removed 6 bases at V and 6 bases at J, with 14 bases between. Germline V gene lookup returns CDR1 SNHLY and CDR2 FYNNEI. The CDR3 loop is CASREVGHAEAFF. The CDR3 DNA follows: TGTGCCAGCAGGGAGGTAGGGCATGCTGAAGCTTTCTTT. Full variable domain (rest looked up from reference TRBV2 and TRBJ1-1): EPEVTQTPSHQVTQMGQEVILRCVPISNHLYFYWYRQILGQKVEFLVSFYNNEISEKSEIFDDQFSVERPDGSNFTLKIRSTKLEDSAMYFCASREVGHAEAFFGQGTRLTVV.